This T cell receptor (beta chain) was profiled in a study of T cell repertoires in cytomegalovirus infection. Study summary: CMV infection together with matching HLA type was indicated by public TCR beta signatures.

MiXCR, applied by TCRdb to the reads, yields one record per CDR3 protein. The table lists some 390,000 distinct CDR3 sequences, 15% to 20% of them singletons, with 8.7% in the top ten. The germline CDR1 and CDR2 sequences are MNHEY and SVGEGT. This CDR3 is 13 amino acids long. V was pared by 8 bases and J by 1 base, with 3 bases of the junction left unmatched. Study-wide points: CMV carriers having the relevant HLA were flagged by cumulative public TCR beta family frequency. Dominating the ex vivo response were HLA-C-restricted CMV-specific TCR beta clonotypes.

Concerning this clonotype itself: The antigen remains undetermined.

The chain joins TRBV6-2 or TRBV6-3 to TRBJ2-3; 7 bases map to TRBD1. Sequencing input: PBMCs. The receptor was isolated from a human donor in good health (CMV status not recorded). Some clones in this sample may be carry-over from other donors' samples. CDR3 sequence (DNA): TGTGCCAGCTTGGGGACAGGCACAGATACGCAGTATTTT. Translated, it gives CASLGTGTDTQYF.